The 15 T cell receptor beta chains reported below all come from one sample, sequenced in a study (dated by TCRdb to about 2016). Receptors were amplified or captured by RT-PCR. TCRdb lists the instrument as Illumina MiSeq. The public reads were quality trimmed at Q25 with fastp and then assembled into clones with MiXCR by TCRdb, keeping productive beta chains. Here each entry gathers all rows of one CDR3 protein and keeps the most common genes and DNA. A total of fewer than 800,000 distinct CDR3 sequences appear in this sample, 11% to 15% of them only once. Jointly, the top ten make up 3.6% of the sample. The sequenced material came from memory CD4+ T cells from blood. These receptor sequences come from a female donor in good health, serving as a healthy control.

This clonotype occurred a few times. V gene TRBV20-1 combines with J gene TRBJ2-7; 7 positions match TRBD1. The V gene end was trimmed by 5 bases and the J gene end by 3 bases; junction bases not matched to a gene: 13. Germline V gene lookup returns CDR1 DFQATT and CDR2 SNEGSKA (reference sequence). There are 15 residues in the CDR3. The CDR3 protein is CSALKRSGGSYEQYF. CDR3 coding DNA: TGCAGTGCTCTCAAAAGGTCAGGGGGTAGCTACGAGCAGTACTTC.

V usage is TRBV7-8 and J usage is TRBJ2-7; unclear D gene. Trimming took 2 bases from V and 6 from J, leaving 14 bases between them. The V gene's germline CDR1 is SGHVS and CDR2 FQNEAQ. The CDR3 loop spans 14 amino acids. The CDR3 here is CASSLLVGSSEQYF. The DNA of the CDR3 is TGTGCCAGCAGCTTACTAGTAGGTAGCAGCGAGCAGTACTTC.

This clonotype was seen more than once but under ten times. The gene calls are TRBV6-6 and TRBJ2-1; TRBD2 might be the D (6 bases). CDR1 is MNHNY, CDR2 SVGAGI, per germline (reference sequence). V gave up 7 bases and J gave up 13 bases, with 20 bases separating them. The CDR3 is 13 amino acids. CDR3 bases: TGTGCCAGCATCGGCGCGGGAATCGTCAAACAGTTCTTC. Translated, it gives CASIGAGIVKQFF.

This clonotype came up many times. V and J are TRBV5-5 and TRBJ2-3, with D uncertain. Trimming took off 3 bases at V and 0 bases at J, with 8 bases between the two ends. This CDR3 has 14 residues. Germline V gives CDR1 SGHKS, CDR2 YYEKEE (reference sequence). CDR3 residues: CASSYGTSTDTQYF. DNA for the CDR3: TGTGCCAGCAGCTACGGTACTAGCACAGATACGCAGTATTTT.

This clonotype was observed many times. CDR3 protein: CAISESEVSGGNSYNEQFF. The CDR3 DNA is TGTGCCATCAGTGAGTCGGAGGTTAGCGGGGGAAACTCCTACAATGAGCAGTTCTTC. The chain recombines TRBV10-3 with TRBJ2-1, with TRBD2 identical over 9 bases. The CDR3 sequence is 19 residues long. Germline V CDR1 and CDR2: ENHRY, SYGVKD. The trim removed 0 bases at V and 0 bases at J, leaving 9 bases unmatched.

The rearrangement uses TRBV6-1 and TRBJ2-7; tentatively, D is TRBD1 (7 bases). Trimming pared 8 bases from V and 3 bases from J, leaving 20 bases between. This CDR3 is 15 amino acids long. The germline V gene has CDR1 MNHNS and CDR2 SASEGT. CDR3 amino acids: CASGLGGAGGYEQYF. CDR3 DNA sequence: TGTGCCAGCGGTTTGGGCGGGGCAGGGGGCTACGAGCAGTACTTC.

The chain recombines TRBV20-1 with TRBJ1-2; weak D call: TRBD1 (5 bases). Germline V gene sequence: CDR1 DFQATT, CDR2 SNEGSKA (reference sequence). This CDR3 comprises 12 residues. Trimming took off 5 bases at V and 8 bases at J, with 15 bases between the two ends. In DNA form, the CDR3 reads TGCAGTGCTTGGGTAGGGGTTGGGGGCTACACCTTC. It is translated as CSAWVGVGGYTF.

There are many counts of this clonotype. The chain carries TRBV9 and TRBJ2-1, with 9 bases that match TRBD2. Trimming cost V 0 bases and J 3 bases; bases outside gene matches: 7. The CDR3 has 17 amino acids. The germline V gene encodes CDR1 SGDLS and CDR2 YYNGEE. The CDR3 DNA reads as TGTGCCAGCAGCGTAGAAGGGCTAGCGGGAAACTACAATGAGCAGTTCTTC. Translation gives CASSVEGLAGNYNEQFF.

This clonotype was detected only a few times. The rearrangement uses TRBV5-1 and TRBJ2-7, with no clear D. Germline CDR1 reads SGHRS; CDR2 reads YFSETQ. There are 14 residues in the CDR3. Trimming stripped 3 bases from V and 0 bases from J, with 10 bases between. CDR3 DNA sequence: TGCGCCAGCAGCTCACTCAGATTCTCCTACGAGCAGTACTTC. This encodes CASSSLRFSYEQYF.

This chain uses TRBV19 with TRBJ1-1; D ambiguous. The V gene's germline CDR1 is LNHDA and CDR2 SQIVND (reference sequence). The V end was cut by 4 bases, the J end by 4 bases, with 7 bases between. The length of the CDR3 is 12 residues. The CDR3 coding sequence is TGTGCCAGTAGTAGCGACTTCACTGAAGCTTTCTTT. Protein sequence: CASSSDFTEAFF.

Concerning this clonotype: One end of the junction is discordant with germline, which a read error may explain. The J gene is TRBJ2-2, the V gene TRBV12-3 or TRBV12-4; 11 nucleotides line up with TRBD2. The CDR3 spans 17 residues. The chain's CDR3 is CASSPLLGTSGTGELLF. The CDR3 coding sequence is TGTGCCAGCAGCCCGCTCCTCGGGACTAGCGGCACCGGGGAGCTGTTATTT.

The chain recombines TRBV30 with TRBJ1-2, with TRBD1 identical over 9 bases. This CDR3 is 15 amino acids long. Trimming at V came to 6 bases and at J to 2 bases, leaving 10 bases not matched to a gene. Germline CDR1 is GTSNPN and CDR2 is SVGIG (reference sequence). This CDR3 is CACPIAGTGNYGYTF. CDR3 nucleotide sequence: TGTGCCTGCCCTATTGCCGGGACAGGGAACTATGGCTACACCTTC. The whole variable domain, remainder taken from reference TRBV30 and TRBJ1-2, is SQTIHQWPATLVQPVGSPLSLECTVEGTSNPNLYWYRQAAGRGLQLLFYSVGIGQISSEVPQNLSASRPQDRQFILSSKKLLLSDSGFYLCACPIAGTGNYGYTFGSGTRLTVV.

The CDR3 loop reads CASEPLARREQYF. DNA of the CDR3: TGTGCCAGCGAACCACTAGCGCGGAGGGAGCAGTACTTC. J is TRBJ2-7 and V is TRBV6-2 or TRBV6-3; 7 bases map to TRBD2. V lost 8 bases to trimming and J lost 7 bases; unmatched junction nucleotides: 11. Germline V gene lookup returns CDR1 MNHEY and CDR2 SVGEGT. This CDR3 contains 13 residues.

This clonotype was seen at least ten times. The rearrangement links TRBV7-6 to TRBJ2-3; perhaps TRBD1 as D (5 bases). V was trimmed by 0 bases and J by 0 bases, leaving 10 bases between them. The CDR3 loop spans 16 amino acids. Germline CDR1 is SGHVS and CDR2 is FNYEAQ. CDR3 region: CASSLASGLSTDTQYF. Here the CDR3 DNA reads TGTGCCAGCAGCTTAGCATCAGGGTTGAGCACAGATACGCAGTATTTT.

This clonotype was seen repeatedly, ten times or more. CDR3 residues: CASSVDGRGNQPQHF. As DNA, the CDR3 is TGTGCCAGCAGCGTAGATGGCAGGGGCAATCAGCCCCAGCATTTT. The chain employs TRBV9 and TRBJ1-5, with D perhaps matching TRBD1 (5 bases). Germline V gene sequence: CDR1 SGDLS, CDR2 YYNGEE. This CDR3 is 15 amino acids long. Trimming cost V 0 bases and J 2 bases, with 9 bases left between them.